This T cell receptor beta chain was captured by sequencing in a study of CD8 T cells in ankylosing spondylitis. Whole-study results and caveats: Disease-linked clones proved CD8+ and comparatively uncommon in peripheral blood.

Construction of TCR beta libraries was performed using quantitative 5'-RACE with molecular barcodes. Each CDR3 protein gets one entry after TCRdb re-called the 5' RACE reads with MiXCR. The sample has around 180,000 distinct CDR3 sequences; roughly 13% are singletons. In its sample, this clonotype was seen many times. The antigen remains undetermined. The CDR3 sequence is 14 residues long. The trim removed 7 bases at V and 2 bases at J, leaving 8 bases unmatched. Germline V gives CDR1 SQVTM, CDR2 ANQGSEA. The TCR was taken from a female donor with ankylosing spondylitis or in good health (not recorded which). Sequenced: blood, either unsorted or a sorted T cell fraction (not recorded which). This chain connects TRBV29-1 to TRBJ1-3; 7 bases align to TRBD1. The DNA for the CDR3 is TGCAGCGCCGAGAAAGACAGGGCTGGAAACACCATATATTTT. It specifies CSAEKDRAGNTIYF. The whole variable domain, filled in from reference TRBV29-1 and TRBJ1-3, reads SAVISQKPSRDICQRGTSLTIQCQVDSQVTMMFWYRQQPGQSLTLIATANQGSEATYESGFVIDKFPISRPNLTFSTLTVSNMSPEDSSIYLCSAEKDRAGNTIYFGEGSWLTVV.